The T cell receptor beta chain described here comes from a study of cytomegalovirus exposure and HLA in healthy donors. About the study: Roughly 85 million unique TCRs from HLA-typed donors made up an early data release. The study's findings and limits: The authors later linked a missense DCLRE1C variant to TCR beta V- and J-gene trimming. It was taken for granted in presence/absence analyses that sequencing depth across donors was roughly uniform. The records held CMV serostatus as the only immune exposure information.

As for this clone: Its specificity is unknown.

Germline assignment: CDR1 SGHRS and CDR2 YFSETQ. V shed 4 bases and J shed 3 bases, with 16 bases lying between them. CDR3 length equals 16 residues. The PCR had 60 Vbeta and 13 Jbeta primers. The data were produced by immunoSEQ multiplex PCR, yet TCRdb's version contains in-frame clones alone and is incomplete. The data contain 200,000 to 250,000 clones, around 80% of them singletons. The TCR was taken from a woman aged 60-75 years in good health and CMV-seropositive. The specimen was PBMCs. V is TRBV5-1 and J is TRBJ2-2; no reliable D call. The CDR3: CASSHVPASDTGELFF. The DNA of the CDR3 is TGCGCCAGCAGCCACGTCCCGGCTAGTGACACCGGGGAGCTGTTTTTT.